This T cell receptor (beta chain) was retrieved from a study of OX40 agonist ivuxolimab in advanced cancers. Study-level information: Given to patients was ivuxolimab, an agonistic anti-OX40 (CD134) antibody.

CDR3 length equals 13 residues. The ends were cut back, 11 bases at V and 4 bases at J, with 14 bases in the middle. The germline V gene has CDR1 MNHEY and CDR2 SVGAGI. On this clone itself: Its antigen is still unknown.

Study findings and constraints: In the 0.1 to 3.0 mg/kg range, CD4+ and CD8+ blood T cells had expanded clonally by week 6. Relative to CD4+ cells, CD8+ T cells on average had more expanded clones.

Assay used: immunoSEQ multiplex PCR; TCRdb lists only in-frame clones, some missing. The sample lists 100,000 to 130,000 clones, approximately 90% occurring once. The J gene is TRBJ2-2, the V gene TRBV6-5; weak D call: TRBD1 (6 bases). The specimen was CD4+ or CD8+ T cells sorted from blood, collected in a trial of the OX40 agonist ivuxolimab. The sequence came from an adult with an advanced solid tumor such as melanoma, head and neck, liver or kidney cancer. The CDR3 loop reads CAVRGSITGELFF. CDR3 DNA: TGTGCCGTCAGGGGAAGTATCACCGGGGAGCTGTTTTTT.